Following are 28 T cell receptor beta chains from one sample sequenced in a study of cytomegalovirus exposure and HLA in healthy donors. PCR primers comprised 60 Vbeta and 13 Jbeta primers. Repertoires were generated with immunoSEQ multiplex PCR, while TCRdb's copy carries only in-frame clones and drops some. The table includes 150,000 or so clones, about 75% detected once. Material: PBMCs. The receptors here all came from a man between 18 and 35 years old in good health and CMV-seropositive.

This clone was observed once. This rearrangement joins TRBV19 to TRBJ1-5; 7 nucleotides line up with TRBD1. V shed 7 bases, J shed 7 bases, and the junction held 10 bases outside the gene matches. CDR3 length: 14 amino acids. Germline lookup yields CDR1 LNHDA and CDR2 SQIVND (reference sequence). CDR3 sequence (DNA): TGTGCCAGTACTCCAGACAGGGCAGGACAGCCCCAGCATTTT. This sequence encodes CASTPDRAGQPQHF.

The V call is TRBV29-1, the J call TRBJ2-7; no definite D call. Looked up from germline, CDR1 is SQVTM and CDR2 is ANQGSEA. Trimming removed 1 base at V and 0 bases at J, with 7 bases between. This CDR3 has 13 residues. CDR3 coding DNA: TGCAGCGTTGAAGTCCCTAGCTCCTACGAGCAGTACTTC. This translates into CSVEVPSSYEQYF.

V and J are TRBV6-5 and TRBJ1-1, with TRBD1 identical over 10 bases. The CDR3 is 15 residues long. CDR1 is MNHEY and CDR2 is SVGAGI in the germline V gene. V was pared by 2 bases and J by 3 bases, with 3 bases of the junction left unmatched. The CDR3 is CASSYDRGQDTEAFF. The CDR3, as DNA: TGTGCCAGCAGTTACGACAGGGGGCAGGACACTGAAGCTTTCTTT.

The rearrangement links TRBV7-8 to TRBJ1-1, with D tentatively TRBD1 (6 bases). Germline V lookup: CDR1 SGHVS, CDR2 FQNEAQ. This CDR3 has 13 residues. V dropped 5 bases and J dropped 11 bases, with 18 bases sitting between them. The CDR3 DNA reads TGTGCCAGCAGCCCACGGACAGCCTTGGAGGCTTTCTTT. It yields the protein CASSPRTALEAFF.

The chain recombines TRBV2 with TRBJ2-1, with 9 bases matching TRBD2. V shed 8 bases and J 8 bases; nucleotides not matched to a gene: 13. The CDR3 is 15 amino acids. The germline gives CDR1 SNHLY, CDR2 FYNNEI. The CDR3 loop reads CASFGGAGGVDEQFF. The CDR3 DNA sequence: TGTGCCAGCTTTGGGGGCGCGGGAGGGGTCGATGAGCAGTTCTTC.

This chain links TRBV18 with TRBJ2-5; 7 nucleotides agree with TRBD1. With 3 bases clipped from V and 1 base from J, the junction kept 2 bases outside the gene matches. This CDR3 has 14 amino acids. The germline gives CDR1 KGHSH, CDR2 LQKENI. CDR3 bases: TGTGCCAGCTCACCCAGGACAGGCCAAGAGACCCAGTACTTC. Translation: CASSPRTGQETQYF.

The V gene is TRBV29-1, the J gene TRBJ2-2, with TRBD2 matching over 8 bases. The V gene end was trimmed by 4 bases and the J gene end by 8 bases; junction bases not matched to a gene: 15. The CDR3 spans 16 residues. Germline CDR1 SQVTM, CDR2 ANQGSEA. CDR3 residues: CSVVIGISGAPGELFF. The CDR3 nucleotides are TGCAGCGTTGTTATTGGGATTAGCGGGGCCCCGGGGGAGCTGTTTTTT.

The chain links TRBV27 to TRBJ2-6; D is possibly TRBD1 (5 bases). CDR1 is MNHEY, CDR2 SMNVEV, per germline (reference sequence). V was shortened by 5 bases and J by 0 bases, with 14 bases between the two germline ends. This CDR3 is 17 amino acids long. The CDR3 nucleotides read TGTGCCAGCAGTCTTCGCGACAGACCCTCTGGGGCCAACGTCCTGACTTTC. Translated, it gives CASSLRDRPSGANVLTF.

The chain combines TRBV27 with TRBJ2-5; TRBD2 is a possible D gene (6 bases). This CDR3 comprises 17 residues. V was trimmed by 0 bases and J by 7 bases, leaving 21 bases between them. CDR1 and CDR2 (germline): MNHEY, SMNVEV (reference sequence). The CDR3 reads CASSLSSGHPDERTQYF. The CDR3 coding sequence is TGTGCCAGCAGTTTATCGAGCGGGCACCCTGACGAGAGGACCCAGTACTTC.

This chain connects TRBV6-1 to TRBJ2-3, with 7 bases identical to TRBD1. This CDR3 has 14 residues. Germline loops: CDR1 MNHNS, CDR2 SASEGT. With V trimmed by 6 bases and J by 1 base, 4 bases remained unmatched. The CDR3, as DNA: TGTGCCAGCAGACGGACAGGAGGCACAGATACGCAGTATTTT. It specifies CASRRTGGTDTQYF.

The gene calls are TRBV29-1 and TRBJ2-7, with TRBD1 identical over 8 bases. The CDR3 covers 13 residues. In germline, CDR1 is SQVTM, CDR2 ANQGSEA. Losses at the gene ends were 5 bases for V and 2 bases for J; bases not matched to a gene: 5. The CDR3 DNA follows: TGCAGCGTTCAGACAGGGGCGACCTACGAGCAGTACTTC. Translation: CSVQTGATYEQYF.

V is TRBV5-1 and J is TRBJ1-2, with D unclear. The germline gives CDR1 SGHRS, CDR2 YFSETQ. Trimming removed 0 bases at V and 0 bases at J, with 9 bases between. This CDR3 is 15 amino acids long. CDR3 amino acids: CASSLEAGANYGYTF. CDR3 in DNA: TGCGCCAGCAGCTTGGAGGCAGGCGCTAACTATGGCTACACCTTC.

The chain recombines TRBV9 with TRBJ2-1; 9 nucleotides match TRBD2. V shed 5 bases and J 13 bases; nucleotides not matched to a gene: 10. Germline-derived CDR1 and CDR2 are SGDLS and YYNGEE. The CDR3 sequence is 13 residues long. The CDR3 DNA reads TGTGCCAGCAGTTTTAGCGGGAGCGGTGAACAGTTCTTC. Protein product: CASSFSGSGEQFF.

This CDR3 reads CSAAGIGSYNEQFF. CDR3 DNA sequence: TGCAGCGCGGCGGGTATTGGTAGCTACAATGAGCAGTTCTTC. The genes are TRBV29-1 and TRBJ2-1, with D maybe TRBD2 (5 bases). Germline assignment: CDR1 SQVTM and CDR2 ANQGSEA. This CDR3 spans 14 amino acids. The ends were cut back, 7 bases at V and 3 bases at J, with 16 bases in the middle.

This chain connects TRBV19 to TRBJ2-2; TRBD1 might be the D (6 bases). V was trimmed by 6 bases and J by 3 bases, leaving 17 bases between them. The CDR3 extends over 16 amino acids. From germline, CDR1 is LNHDA and CDR2 SQIVND (reference sequence). The CDR3 is CASSSPGTIYTGELFF. The CDR3 bases are TGTGCCAGTAGCAGTCCCGGGACAATCTACACCGGGGAGCTGTTTTTT.

The chain couples TRBV7-9 to TRBJ1-2; D is possibly TRBD1 (6 bases). This CDR3 contains 15 residues. The V end lost 5 bases, the J end lost 1 base, and 14 bases lay between the germline ends. Germline CDR1 and CDR2: SEHNR and FQNEAQ (reference sequence). The CDR3 DNA is TGTGCCAGCAGCGACCGGGACACTATTAACTATGGCTACACCTTC. This translates into CASSDRDTINYGYTF.

The chain couples TRBV7-2 to TRBJ2-3; D is unresolved. This CDR3 is built from 13 residues. Germline loops: CDR1 SGHTA, CDR2 FQGNSA. V was shortened by 4 bases and J by 4 bases, with 9 bases between the two germline ends. CDR3 in amino acids: CASSYREADTQYF. The CDR3 DNA follows: TGTGCCAGCAGCTACCGAGAGGCAGATACGCAGTATTTT.

Written as DNA, the CDR3 is TGTGCCACCAGCAGAGGTTATACAACCGGCGACAGGGAACGCGAGCAGTACTTC. Translating it yields CATSRGYTTGDREREQYF. The chain has TRBV15 and TRBJ2-7; 7 positions agree with TRBD1. V shed 1 base and J 6 bases; nucleotides not matched to a gene: 18. CDR1 and CDR2 (germline): LNHNV, YYDKDF (reference sequence). The CDR3 consists of 18 residues.

The CDR3 nucleotides are TGTGCCTGGAGACAACTAGCGGGACCCTACAATGAGCAGTTCTTC. It translates to CAWRQLAGPYNEQFF. V usage is TRBV30 and J usage is TRBJ2-1; 10 bases are shared with TRBD2. Germline values: CDR1 GTSNPN, CDR2 SVGIG (reference sequence). With 3 bases clipped from V and 2 bases from J, the junction kept 4 bases outside the gene matches. This CDR3 has 15 residues. Filled out from reference TRBV30 and TRBJ2-1, the complete variable domain reads SQTIHQWPATLVQPVGSPLSLECTVEGTSNPNLYWYRQAAGRGLQLLFYSVGIGQISSEVPQNLSASRPQDRQFILSSKKLLLSDSGFYLCAWRQLAGPYNEQFFGPGTRLTVL.

The gene calls are TRBV19 and TRBJ2-5; D is perhaps TRBD2 (8 bases). V lost 6 bases to trimming and J lost 0 bases, with 26 bases between them. Germline lookup yields CDR1 LNHDA and CDR2 SQIVND (reference sequence). CDR3 length equals 19 residues. CDR3 DNA sequence: TGTGCCAGTAGGGGTTCGCGACAGGGCGGGGGGATCCACCAAGAGACCCAGTACTTC. Its translation is CASRGSRQGGGIHQETQYF.

The chain is built from TRBV5-1 and TRBJ2-7; TRBD2 is a possible D gene (6 bases). The CDR3 consists of 14 residues. Trimming left V 5 bases short and J 0 bases short, with 12 bases between. CDR1 is SGHRS, CDR2 YFSETQ, per germline. The CDR3 coding sequence is TGCGCCAGCAGTTATGGGGGGACCTCCTACGAGCAGTACTTC. This sequence encodes CASSYGGTSYEQYF.

V gene TRBV14 combines with J gene TRBJ2-6; D gene uncertain. The CDR3 loop spans 18 amino acids. Germline CDR1 is SGHDN and CDR2 is FVKESK. Trimming took 1 base from V and 0 from J, leaving 13 bases between them. The CDR3 region has the DNA TGTGCCAGCAGCCAAGTTTCCGGTTTTGGCTCTGGGGCCAACGTCCTGACTTTC. Translation gives CASSQVSGFGSGANVLTF.

This chain joins TRBV7-9 and TRBJ2-7; tentative D call: TRBD2 (6 bases). Trimming cost V 3 bases and J 12 bases, with 30 bases left between them. Germline CDR1 reads SEHNR; CDR2 reads FQNEAQ (reference sequence). This CDR3 spans 17 amino acids. The CDR3 sequence is CASSLDFSGTLFSVRYF. DNA of the CDR3: TGTGCCAGCAGCTTGGATTTTTCGGGGACTCTCTTTTCAGTGCGGTACTTC.

Comment on this clone: A junction boundary mismatches the germline segment, possibly from a read error. V is TRBV5-1 and J is TRBJ2-1, with D hard to call. The germline CDR1 and CDR2 sequences are SGHRS and YFSETQ. The CDR3 contains 13 residues. The CDR3 sequence is CASGFGALNEQFF. CDR3 nucleotide sequence: TGCGCCAGCGGCTTCGGAGCCCTCAATGAGCAGTTCTTC.

The genes are TRBV6-6 and TRBJ1-1; maybe TRBD1 (6 bases). Germline V lookup: CDR1 MNHNY, CDR2 SVGAGI (reference sequence). The CDR3 covers 15 residues. The V end was cut by 4 bases, the J end by 3 bases, with 15 bases between. CDR3 amino acids: CASSSLQGLDTEAFF. DNA for the CDR3: TGTGCCAGCAGTTCATTACAGGGTTTGGACACTGAAGCTTTCTTT.

This clone showed up just a few times. The chain joins TRBV5-1 to TRBJ1-1, with 7 bases fitting TRBD1. Germline CDR1 is SGHRS and CDR2 is YFSETQ. The CDR3 extends over 13 amino acids. Trimming cost V 4 bases and J 5 bases; bases outside gene matches: 5. DNA of the CDR3: TGCGCCAGCAGCAAAAGACAGGGTACTGAAGCTTTCTTT. Translation gives CASSKRQGTEAFF.

The rearrangement joins TRBV4-1 to TRBJ1-1; D is perhaps TRBD1 (5 bases). The V end lost 3 bases, the J end lost 0 bases, and 14 bases lay between the germline ends. The CDR3 has 16 residues. Germline loops: CDR1 MGHRA, CDR2 YSYEKL. CDR3 nucleotide sequence: TGCGCCAGCAGCCACGACGCACAGGAACTGAACACTGAAGCTTTCTTT. Residues: CASSHDAQELNTEAFF.

The chain carries TRBV5-1 and TRBJ1-1, with TRBD1 matching 10 bases. The J segment lost 5 bases and the V segment lost 3 bases, leaving 7 bases of the junction unmatched. Germline V gene data show CDR1 as SGHRS and CDR2 as YFSETQ. The CDR3 extends over 15 amino acids. CDR3 protein: CASSSAGTGVTEAFF. The CDR3 region has the DNA TGCGCCAGCAGCTCTGCCGGGACAGGGGTGACTGAAGCTTTCTTT.